The 9 T cell receptor beta chains below come from one sample, sequenced in a study of spatial heterogeneity in lung cancer. Time point specified: blood at routine non-recurrence follow-up after resection. TCRdb used MiXCR to reprocess the 5' RACE reads, holding one entry per CDR3 protein. The sample holds 100,000 to 120,000 distinct CDR3 sequences, 10% to 13% seen once. The sequencing here drew on PBMCs, taken at follow-up. These receptors were obtained from a female donor with early-stage non-small cell lung cancer.

For the CDR3, the DNA is TGTGCCAGCAACCCGGGCCAGGGTAATTCATATTTT. It codes for CASNPGQGNSYF. The gene calls are TRBV12-3 or TRBV12-4 and TRBJ1-3; maybe TRBD1 (5 bases). The CDR3 runs 12 residues. The V gene lost 7 bases and the J gene lost 15 bases, with 19 bases spanning the gap.

This clonotype was observed many times. The genes are TRBV14 and TRBJ1-2; perhaps TRBD1 as D (5 bases). V was cut by 4 bases and J by 2 bases, with 20 bases left in between. The CDR3 is made up of 17 amino acids. Germline assignment: CDR1 SGHDN and CDR2 FVKESK. DNA of the CDR3: TGTGCCAGCAGCCCTTTCGGGACTAGCCTGGAAAACTATGGCTACACCTTC. Translated: CASSPFGTSLENYGYTF.

V gene TRBV12-3 or TRBV12-4 combines with J gene TRBJ1-1; TRBD1 agrees at 7 bases. The junction had 11 bases not matched to a gene; V was cut back by 7 bases and J by 3 bases. The CDR3 sequence is 15 residues long. For the CDR3, the DNA is TGTGCCAGCACCTTAGGACAGGCAATGTACACTGAAGCTTTCTTT. Amino acids: CASTLGQAMYTEAFF.

The J gene is TRBJ1-1, the V gene TRBV20-1; 8 bases are shared with TRBD1. Germline CDR1 is DFQATT and CDR2 is SNEGSKA (reference sequence). The CDR3 runs 16 residues. J lost 1 base, V lost 6 bases, and 13 bases had no gene match. Here the CDR3 DNA reads TGCAGTGCATGGGGACAGGAGGAAAAAGGGAACACTGAAGCTTTCTTT. Amino acids: CSAWGQEEKGNTEAFF.

The chain is built from TRBV29-1 and TRBJ1-2; D gene ambiguous. V was cut by 7 bases and J by 2 bases, with 11 bases left in between. The CDR3 covers 12 residues. CDR1 and CDR2 (germline): SQVTM, ANQGSEA. The CDR3 DNA follows: TGCAGCGCCGCAACGGCAAACTATGGCTACACCTTC. Its translation is CSAATANYGYTF.

This clonotype was counted many times. V is TRBV6-2 or TRBV6-3 and J is TRBJ2-1; 12 bases fit TRBD2. Germline CDR1 MNHEY, CDR2 SVGEGT. J was trimmed by 8 bases and V by 5 bases; bases with no gene match: 7. The CDR3 has 15 amino acids. The CDR3 DNA sequence: TGTGCCAGCAGTACGACTAGCGGGAGCTTCTATGAGCAGTTCTTC. Translation: CASSTTSGSFYEQFF.

This clonotype was found many times. CDR3 nucleotides: TGTGCCAGCAGTAGTACAGGAGCAACTAATGAAAAACTGTTTTTT. Protein sequence: CASSSTGATNEKLFF. This chain links TRBV28 with TRBJ1-4; D is perhaps TRBD1 (5 bases). CDR1 is MDHEN and CDR2 is SYDVKM in the germline V gene. The CDR3 sequence is 15 residues long. Trimming took 5 bases from V and 0 from J, leaving 10 bases between them. The variable domain in full, completed from reference TRBV28 and TRBJ1-4, reads DVKVTQSSRYLVKRTGEKVFLECVQDMDHENMFWYRQDPGLGLRLIYFSYDVKMKEKGDIPEGYSVSREKKERFSLILESASTNQTSMYLCASSSTGATNEKLFFGSGTQLSVL.

The table lists this clonotype with a few counts. The J gene is TRBJ2-1, the V gene TRBV20-1, with TRBD2 matching 10 bases. Trimming removed 5 bases from V and 0 bases from J; junction bases left unmatched: 10. The CDR3 extends over 17 amino acids. Germline V lookup: CDR1 DFQATT, CDR2 SNEGSKA (reference sequence). CDR3 region: CSAPLAGGTSSYNEQFF. In DNA, the CDR3 is TGCAGTGCTCCTTTAGCGGGGGGTACGAGCTCCTACAATGAGCAGTTCTTC.

There are many counts of this clonotype. This chain joins TRBV7-3 and TRBJ2-1; 7 bases fit TRBD2. The J segment lost 4 bases and the V segment lost 5 bases, leaving 8 bases of the junction unmatched. CDR1 is SGHTA and CDR2 is FQGTGA in the germline V gene. This CDR3 spans 15 amino acids. CDR3 region: CASSPTSSFYNEQFF. The CDR3, as DNA: TGTGCCAGCAGCCCGACTAGCAGCTTTTACAATGAGCAGTTCTTC.